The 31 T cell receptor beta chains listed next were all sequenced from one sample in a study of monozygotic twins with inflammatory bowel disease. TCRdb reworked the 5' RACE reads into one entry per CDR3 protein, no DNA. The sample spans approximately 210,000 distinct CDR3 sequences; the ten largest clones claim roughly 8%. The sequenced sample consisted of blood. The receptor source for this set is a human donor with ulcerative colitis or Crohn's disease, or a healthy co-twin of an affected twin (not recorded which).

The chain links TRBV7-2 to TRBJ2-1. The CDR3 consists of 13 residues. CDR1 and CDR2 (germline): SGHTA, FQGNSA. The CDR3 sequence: CASSLGPSLEQFF. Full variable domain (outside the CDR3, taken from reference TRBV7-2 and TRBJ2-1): GAGVSQSPSNKVTEKGKDVELRCDPISGHTALYWYRQSLGQGLEFLIYFQGNSAPDKSGLPSDRFSAERTGGSVSTLTIQRTQQEDSAVYLCASSLGPSLEQFFGPGTRLTVL.

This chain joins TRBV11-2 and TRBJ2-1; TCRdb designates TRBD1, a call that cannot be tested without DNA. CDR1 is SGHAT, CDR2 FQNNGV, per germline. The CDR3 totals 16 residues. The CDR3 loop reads CASSLEGGRFNNEQFF.

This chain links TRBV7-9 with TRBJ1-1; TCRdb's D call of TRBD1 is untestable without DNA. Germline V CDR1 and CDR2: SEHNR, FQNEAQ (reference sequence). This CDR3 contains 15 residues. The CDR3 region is CASSSLQGAQTEAFF.

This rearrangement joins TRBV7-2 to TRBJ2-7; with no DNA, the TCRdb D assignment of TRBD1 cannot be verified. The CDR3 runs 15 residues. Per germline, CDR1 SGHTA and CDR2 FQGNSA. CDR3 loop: CASSPWEGGLGEQYF.

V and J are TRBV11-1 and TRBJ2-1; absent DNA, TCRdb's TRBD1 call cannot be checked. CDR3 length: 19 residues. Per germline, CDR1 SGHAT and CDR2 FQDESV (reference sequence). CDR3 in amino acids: CASSLAFSGGAYSYNEQFF. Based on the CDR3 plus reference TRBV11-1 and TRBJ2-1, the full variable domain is EAEVAQSPRYKITEKSQAVAFWCDPISGHATLYWYRQILGQGPELLVQFQDESVVDDSQLPKDRFSAERLKGVDSTLKIQPAELGDSAMYLCASSLAFSGGAYSYNEQFFGPGTRLTVL.

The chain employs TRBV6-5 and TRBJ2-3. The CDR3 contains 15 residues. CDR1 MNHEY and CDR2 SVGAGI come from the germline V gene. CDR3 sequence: CASSWAETSTDTQYF.

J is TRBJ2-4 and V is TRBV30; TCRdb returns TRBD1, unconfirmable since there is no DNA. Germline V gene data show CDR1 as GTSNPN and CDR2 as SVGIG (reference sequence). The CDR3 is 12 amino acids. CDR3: CAFDRLKNIQYF.

CDR3 loop: CASSPGTYEYGYTF. The gene calls are TRBV7-9 and TRBJ1-2. The germline CDR1 and CDR2 sequences are SEHNR and FQNEAQ (reference sequence). CDR3 length: 14 residues.

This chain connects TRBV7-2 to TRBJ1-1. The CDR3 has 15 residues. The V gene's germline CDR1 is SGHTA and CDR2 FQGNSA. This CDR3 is CASSEGLNYNTEAFF.

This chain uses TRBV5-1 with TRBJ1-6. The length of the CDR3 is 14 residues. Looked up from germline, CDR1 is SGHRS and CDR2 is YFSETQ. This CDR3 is CASSPSEGYAPLHF.

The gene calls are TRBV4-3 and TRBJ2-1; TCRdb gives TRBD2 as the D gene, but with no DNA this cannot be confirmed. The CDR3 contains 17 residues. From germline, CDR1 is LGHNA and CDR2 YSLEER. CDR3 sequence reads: CASSQDLGAGVVDEQFF.

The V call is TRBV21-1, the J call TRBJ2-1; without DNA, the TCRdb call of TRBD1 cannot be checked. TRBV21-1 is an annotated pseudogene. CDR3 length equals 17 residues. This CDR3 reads CASSIRDRTSSYNEQFF.

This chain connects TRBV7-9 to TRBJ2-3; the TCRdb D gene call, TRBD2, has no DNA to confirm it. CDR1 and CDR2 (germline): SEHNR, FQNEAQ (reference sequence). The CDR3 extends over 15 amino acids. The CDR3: CASSAKREWADTQYF.

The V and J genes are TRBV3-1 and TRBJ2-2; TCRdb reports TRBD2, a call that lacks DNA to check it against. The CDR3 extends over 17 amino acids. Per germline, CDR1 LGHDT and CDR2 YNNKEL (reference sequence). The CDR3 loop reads CASSQEKLAGNTGELFF. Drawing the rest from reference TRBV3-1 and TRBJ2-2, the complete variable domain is DTAVSQTPKYLVTQMGNDKSIKCEQNLGHDTMYWYKQDSKKFLKIMFSYNNKELIINETVPNRFSPKSPDKAHLNLHINSLELGDSAVYFCASSQEKLAGNTGELFFGEGSRLTVL.

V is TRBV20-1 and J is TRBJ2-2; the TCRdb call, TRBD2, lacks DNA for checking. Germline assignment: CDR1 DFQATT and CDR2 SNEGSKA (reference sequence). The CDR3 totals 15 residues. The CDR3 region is CSARDIQRVTGELFF.

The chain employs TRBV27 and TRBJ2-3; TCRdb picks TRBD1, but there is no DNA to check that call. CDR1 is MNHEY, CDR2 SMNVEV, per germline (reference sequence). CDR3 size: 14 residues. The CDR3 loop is CATIPQGLGNTQYF.

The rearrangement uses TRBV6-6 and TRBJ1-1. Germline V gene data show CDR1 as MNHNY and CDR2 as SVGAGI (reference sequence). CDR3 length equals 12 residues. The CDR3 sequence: CASWGASQAAFF.

The CDR3 sequence is CASSSRGGPNQPQHF. The chain is built from TRBV7-2 and TRBJ1-5. Germline V gene data show CDR1 as SGHTA and CDR2 as FQGNSA. The CDR3 consists of 15 residues.

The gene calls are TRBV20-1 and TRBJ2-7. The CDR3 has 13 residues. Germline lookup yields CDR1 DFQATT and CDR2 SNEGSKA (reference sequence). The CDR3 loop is CSAISGRAYEQYF.

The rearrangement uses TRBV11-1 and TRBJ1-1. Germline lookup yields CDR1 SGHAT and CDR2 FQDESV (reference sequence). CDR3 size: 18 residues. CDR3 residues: CASSSAENGPPTNTEAFF.

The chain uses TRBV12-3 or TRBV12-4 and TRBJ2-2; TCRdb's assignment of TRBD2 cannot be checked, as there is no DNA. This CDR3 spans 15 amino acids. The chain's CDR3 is CASSLAGPATGELFF.

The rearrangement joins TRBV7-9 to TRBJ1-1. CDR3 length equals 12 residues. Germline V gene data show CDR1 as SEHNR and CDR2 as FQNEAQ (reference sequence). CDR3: CASSLQDSEAFF. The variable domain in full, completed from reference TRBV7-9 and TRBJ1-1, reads DTGVSQNPRHKITKRGQNVTFRCDPISEHNRLYWYRQTLGQGPEFLTYFQNEAQLEKSRLLSDRFSAERPKGSFSTLEIQRTEQGDSAMYLCASSLQDSEAFFGQGTRLTVV.

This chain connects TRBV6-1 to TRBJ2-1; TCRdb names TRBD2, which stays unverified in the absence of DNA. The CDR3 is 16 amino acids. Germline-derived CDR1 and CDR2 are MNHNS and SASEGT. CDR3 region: CASSPTGVAGGDEQFF.

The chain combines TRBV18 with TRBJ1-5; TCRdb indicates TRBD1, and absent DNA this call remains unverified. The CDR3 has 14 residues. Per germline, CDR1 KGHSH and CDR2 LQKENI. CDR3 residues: CASSPITGWQPQHF. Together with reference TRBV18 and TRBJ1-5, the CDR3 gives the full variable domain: NAGVMQNPRHLVRRRGQEARLRCSPMKGHSHVYWYRQLPEEGLKFMVYLQKENIIDESGMPKERFSAEFPKEGPSILRIQQVVRGDSAAYFCASSPITGWQPQHFGDGTRLSIL.

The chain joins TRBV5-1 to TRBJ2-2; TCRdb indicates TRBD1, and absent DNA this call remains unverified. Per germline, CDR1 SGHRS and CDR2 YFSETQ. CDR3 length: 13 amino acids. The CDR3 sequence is CASSFEGARELFF.

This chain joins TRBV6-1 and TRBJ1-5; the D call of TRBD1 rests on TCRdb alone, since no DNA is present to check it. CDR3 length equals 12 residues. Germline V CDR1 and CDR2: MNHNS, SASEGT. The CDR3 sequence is CASKQGDQPQHF.

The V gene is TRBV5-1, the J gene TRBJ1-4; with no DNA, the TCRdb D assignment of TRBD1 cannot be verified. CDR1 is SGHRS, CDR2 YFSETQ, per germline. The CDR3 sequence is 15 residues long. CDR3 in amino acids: CASSLRGQVYEKLFF.

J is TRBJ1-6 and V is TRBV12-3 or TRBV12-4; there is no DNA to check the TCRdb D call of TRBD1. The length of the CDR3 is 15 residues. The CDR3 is CASSPGSTLQSPLHF.

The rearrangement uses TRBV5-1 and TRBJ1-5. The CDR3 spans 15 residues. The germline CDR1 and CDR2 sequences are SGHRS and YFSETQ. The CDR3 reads CASSREGGGNQPQHF.

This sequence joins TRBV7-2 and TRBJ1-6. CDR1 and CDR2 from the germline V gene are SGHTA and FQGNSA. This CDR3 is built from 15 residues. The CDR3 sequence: CASSLLGSDNSPLHF.

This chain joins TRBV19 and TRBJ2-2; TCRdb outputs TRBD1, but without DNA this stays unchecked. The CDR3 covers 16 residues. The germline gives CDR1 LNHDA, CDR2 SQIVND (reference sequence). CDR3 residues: CASSSRQGGVSGELFF.